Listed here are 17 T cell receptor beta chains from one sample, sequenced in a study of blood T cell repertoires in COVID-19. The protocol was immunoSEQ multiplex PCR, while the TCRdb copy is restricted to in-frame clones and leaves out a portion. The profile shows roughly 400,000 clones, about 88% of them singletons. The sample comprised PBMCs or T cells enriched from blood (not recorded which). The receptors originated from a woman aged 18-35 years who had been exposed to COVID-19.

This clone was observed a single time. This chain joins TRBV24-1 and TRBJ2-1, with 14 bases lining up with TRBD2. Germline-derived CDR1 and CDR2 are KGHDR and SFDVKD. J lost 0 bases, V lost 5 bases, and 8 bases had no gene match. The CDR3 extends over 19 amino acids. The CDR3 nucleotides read TGTGCCACCAGTGGTCTCGGACTAGCGGGAGGACTCTCCTACAATGAGCAGTTCTTC. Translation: CATSGLGLAGGLSYNEQFF.

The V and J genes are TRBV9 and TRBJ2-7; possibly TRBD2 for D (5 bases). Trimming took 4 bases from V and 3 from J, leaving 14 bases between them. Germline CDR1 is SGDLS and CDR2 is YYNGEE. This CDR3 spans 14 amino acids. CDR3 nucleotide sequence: TGTGCCAGCAGCTTAACGGGCGAGGGCTACGAGCAGTACTTC. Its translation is CASSLTGEGYEQYF.

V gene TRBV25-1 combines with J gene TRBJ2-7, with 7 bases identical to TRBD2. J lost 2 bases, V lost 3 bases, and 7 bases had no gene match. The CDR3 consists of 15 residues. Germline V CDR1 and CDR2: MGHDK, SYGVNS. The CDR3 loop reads CASSDPNRGAYEQYF. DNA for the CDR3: TGTGCCAGCAGTGACCCTAATCGGGGGGCCTACGAGCAGTACTTC.

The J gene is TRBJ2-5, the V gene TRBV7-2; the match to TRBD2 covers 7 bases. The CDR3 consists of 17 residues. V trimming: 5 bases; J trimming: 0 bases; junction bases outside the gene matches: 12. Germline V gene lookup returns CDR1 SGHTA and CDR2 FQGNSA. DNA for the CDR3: TGTGCCAGCAGCCTTCCCTTGACTAGCCGTAACCAAGAGACCCAGTACTTC. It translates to CASSLPLTSRNQETQYF.

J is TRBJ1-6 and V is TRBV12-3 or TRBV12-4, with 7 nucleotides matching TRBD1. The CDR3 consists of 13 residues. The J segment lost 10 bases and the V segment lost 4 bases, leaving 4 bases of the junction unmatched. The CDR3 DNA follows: TGTGCCAGCAGTTCCGACAGGGTGTCACCCCTCCACTTT. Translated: CASSSDRVSPLHF.

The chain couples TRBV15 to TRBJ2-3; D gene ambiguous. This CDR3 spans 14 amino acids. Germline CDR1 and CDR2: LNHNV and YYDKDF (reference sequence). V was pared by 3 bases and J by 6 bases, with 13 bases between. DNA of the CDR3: TGTGCCACCAGCAGCTCAGGTGACGAGGATACGCAGTATTTT. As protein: CATSSSGDEDTQYF.

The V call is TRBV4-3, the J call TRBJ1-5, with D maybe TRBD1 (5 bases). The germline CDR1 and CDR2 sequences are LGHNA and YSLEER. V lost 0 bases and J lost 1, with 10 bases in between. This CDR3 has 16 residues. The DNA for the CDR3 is TGCGCCAGCAGCCAAGAGGGATGGGGCAGCAATCAGCCCCAGCATTTT. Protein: CASSQEGWGSNQPQHF.

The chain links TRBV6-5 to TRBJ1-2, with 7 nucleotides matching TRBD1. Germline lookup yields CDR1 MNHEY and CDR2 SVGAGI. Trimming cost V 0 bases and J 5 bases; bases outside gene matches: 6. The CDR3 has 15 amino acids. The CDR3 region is CASSYSGDSNYGYTF. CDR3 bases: TGTGCCAGCAGTTACTCGGGGGACAGTAATTATGGCTACACCTTC.

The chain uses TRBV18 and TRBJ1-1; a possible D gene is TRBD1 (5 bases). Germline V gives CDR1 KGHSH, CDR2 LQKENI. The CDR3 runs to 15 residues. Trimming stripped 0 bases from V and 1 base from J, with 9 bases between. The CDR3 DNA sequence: TGTGCCAGCTCACCACCGAAGGGGCGGAACACTGAAGCTTTCTTT. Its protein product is CASSPPKGRNTEAFF.

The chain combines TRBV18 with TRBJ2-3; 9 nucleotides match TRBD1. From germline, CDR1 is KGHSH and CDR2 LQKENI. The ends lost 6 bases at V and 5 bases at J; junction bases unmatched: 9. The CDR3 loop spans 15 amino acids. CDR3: CASSPRRQGGDTQYF. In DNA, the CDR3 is TGTGCCAGCTCGCCCCGGAGACAGGGGGGAGATACGCAGTATTTT. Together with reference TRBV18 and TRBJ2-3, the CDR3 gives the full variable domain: NAGVMQNPRHLVRRRGQEARLRCSPMKGHSHVYWYRQLPEEGLKFMVYLQKENIIDESGMPKERFSAEFPKEGPSILRIQQVVRGDSAAYFCASSPRRQGGDTQYFGPGTRLTVL.

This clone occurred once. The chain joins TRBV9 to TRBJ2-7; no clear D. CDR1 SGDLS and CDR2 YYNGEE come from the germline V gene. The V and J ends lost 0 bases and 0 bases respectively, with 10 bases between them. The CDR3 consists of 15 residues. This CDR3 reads CASSVDSAASYEQYF. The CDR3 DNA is TGTGCCAGCAGCGTAGATTCGGCGGCCTCCTACGAGCAGTACTTC.

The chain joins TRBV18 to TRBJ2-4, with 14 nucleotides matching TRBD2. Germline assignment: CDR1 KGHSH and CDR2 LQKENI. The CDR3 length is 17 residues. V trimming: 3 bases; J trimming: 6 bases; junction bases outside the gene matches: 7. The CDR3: CASSPRLAGGPRNIQYF. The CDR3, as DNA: TGTGCCAGCTCACCCAGACTAGCGGGAGGGCCTAGAAACATTCAGTACTTC. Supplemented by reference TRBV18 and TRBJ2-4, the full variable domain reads NAGVMQNPRHLVRRRGQEARLRCSPMKGHSHVYWYRQLPEEGLKFMVYLQKENIIDESGMPKERFSAEFPKEGPSILRIQQVVRGDSAAYFCASSPRLAGGPRNIQYFGAGTRLSVL.

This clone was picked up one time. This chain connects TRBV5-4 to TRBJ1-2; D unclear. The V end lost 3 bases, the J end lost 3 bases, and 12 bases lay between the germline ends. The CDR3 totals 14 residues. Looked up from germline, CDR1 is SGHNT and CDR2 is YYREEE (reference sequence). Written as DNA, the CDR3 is TGTGCCAGCAGCTCGGGAGTTATCGACTATGGCTACACCTTC. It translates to CASSSGVIDYGYTF.

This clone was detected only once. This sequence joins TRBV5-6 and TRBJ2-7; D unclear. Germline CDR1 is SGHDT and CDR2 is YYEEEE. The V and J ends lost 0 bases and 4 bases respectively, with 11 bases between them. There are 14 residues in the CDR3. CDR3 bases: TGTGCCAGCAGCTTGGGACGGGTGAGGTACGAGCAGTACTTC. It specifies CASSLGRVRYEQYF.

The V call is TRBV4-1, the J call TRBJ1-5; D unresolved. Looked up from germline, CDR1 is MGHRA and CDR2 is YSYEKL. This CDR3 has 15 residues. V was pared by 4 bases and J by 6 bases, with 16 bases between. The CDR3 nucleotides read TGCGCCAGCAGCCCCCCAAGGCGGGTAATTCAGCCCCAGCATTTT. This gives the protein CASSPPRRVIQPQHF.

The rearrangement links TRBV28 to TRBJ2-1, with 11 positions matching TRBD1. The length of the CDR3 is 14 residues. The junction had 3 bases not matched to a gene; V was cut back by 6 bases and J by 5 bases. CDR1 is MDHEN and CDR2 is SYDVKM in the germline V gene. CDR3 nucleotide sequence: TGTGCCAGCAGGGGGACAGGGGGTAACAATGAGCAGTTCTTC. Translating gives CASRGTGGNNEQFF.

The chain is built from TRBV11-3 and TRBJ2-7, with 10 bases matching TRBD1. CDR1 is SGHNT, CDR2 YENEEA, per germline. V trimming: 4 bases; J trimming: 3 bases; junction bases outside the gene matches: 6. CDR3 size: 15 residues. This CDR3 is CASSSGQGDNYEQYF. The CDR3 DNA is TGTGCCAGCAGCTCCGGACAGGGGGATAACTACGAGCAGTACTTC.